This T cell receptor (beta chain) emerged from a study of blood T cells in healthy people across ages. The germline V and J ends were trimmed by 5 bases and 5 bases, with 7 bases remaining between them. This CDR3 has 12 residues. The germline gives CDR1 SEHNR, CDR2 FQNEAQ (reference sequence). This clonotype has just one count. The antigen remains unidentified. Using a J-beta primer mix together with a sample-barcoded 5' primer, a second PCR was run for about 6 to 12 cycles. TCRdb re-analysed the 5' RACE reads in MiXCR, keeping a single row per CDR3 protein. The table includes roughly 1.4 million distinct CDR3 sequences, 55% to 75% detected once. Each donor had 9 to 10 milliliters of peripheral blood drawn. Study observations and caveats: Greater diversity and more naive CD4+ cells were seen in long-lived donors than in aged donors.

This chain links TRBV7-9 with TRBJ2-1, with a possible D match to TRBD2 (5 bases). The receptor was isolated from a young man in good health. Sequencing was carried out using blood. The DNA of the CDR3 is TGTGCCAGCAGCGGGGAGAACAATGAGCAGTTCTTC. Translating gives CASSGENNEQFF.